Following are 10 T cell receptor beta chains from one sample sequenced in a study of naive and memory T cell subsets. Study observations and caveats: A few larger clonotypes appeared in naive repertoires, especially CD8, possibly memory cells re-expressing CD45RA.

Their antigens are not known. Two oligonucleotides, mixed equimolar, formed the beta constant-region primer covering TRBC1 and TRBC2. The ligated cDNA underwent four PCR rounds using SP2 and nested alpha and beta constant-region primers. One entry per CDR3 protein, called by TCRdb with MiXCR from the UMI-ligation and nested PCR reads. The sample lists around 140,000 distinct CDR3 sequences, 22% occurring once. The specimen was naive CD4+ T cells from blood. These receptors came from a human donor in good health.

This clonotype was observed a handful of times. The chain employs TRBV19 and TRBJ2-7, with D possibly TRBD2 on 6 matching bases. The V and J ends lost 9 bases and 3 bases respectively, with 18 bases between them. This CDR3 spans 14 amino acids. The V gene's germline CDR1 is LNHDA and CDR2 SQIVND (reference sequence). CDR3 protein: CASQRRAGNYEQYF. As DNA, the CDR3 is TGTGCCAGCCAGAGGCGGGCGGGAAACTACGAGCAGTACTTC. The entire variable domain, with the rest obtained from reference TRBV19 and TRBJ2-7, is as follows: DGGITQSPKYLFRKEGQNVTLSCEQNLNHDAMYWYRQDPGQGLRLIYYSQIVNDFQKGDIAEGYSVSREKKESFPLTVTSAQKNPTAFYLCASQRRAGNYEQYFGPGTRLTVT.

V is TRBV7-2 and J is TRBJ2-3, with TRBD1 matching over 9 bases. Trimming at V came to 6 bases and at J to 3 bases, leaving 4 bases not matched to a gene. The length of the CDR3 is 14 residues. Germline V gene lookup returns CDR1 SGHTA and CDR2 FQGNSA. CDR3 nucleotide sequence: TGTGCCAGCAGGGACAGGGGCGGGACAGATACGCAGTATTTT. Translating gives CASRDRGGTDTQYF.

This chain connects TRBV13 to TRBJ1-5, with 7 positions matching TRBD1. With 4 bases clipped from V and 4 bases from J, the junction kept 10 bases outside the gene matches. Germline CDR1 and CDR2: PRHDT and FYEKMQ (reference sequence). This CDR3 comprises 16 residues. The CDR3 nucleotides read TGTGCCAGCAGCTCAAACTTCCGGGACAGAAATCAGCCCCAGCATTTT. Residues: CASSSNFRDRNQPQHF. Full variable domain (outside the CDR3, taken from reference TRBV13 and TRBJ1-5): AAGVIQSPRHLIKEKRETATLKCYPIPRHDTVYWYQQGPGQDPQFLISFYEKMQSDKGSIPDRFSAQQFSDYHSELNMSSLELGDSALYFCASSSNFRDRNQPQHFGDGTRLSIL.

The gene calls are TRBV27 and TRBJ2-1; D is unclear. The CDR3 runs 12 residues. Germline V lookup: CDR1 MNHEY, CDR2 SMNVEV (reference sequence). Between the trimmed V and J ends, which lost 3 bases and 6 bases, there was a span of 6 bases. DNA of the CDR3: TGTGCCAGCAGTTTGGGGTCCAATGAGCAGTTCTTC. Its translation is CASSLGSNEQFF.

The CDR3, as DNA: TGCAGTGCTACGAGGACAGTGGAGACCCAGTACTTC. Its translation: CSATRTVETQYF. This chain uses TRBV20-1 with TRBJ2-5; tentative D call: TRBD1 (6 bases). Germline values: CDR1 DFQATT, CDR2 SNEGSKA (reference sequence). The CDR3 has 12 amino acids. Trimming took off 4 bases at V and 5 bases at J, with 11 bases between the two ends.

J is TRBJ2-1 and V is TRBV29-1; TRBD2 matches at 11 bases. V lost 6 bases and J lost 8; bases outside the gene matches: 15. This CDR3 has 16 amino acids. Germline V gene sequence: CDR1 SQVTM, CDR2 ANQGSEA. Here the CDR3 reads CSVPGLAGGPPDEQFF. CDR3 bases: TGCAGCGTGCCGGGATTAGCGGGAGGGCCTCCCGATGAGCAGTTCTTC.

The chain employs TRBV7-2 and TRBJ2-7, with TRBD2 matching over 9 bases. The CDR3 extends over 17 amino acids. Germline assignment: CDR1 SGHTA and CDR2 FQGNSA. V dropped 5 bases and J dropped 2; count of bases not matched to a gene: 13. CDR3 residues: CASSPLSRAGGTYEQYF. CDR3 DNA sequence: TGTGCCAGCAGCCCCCTGTCGCGAGCGGGAGGCACCTACGAGCAGTACTTC.

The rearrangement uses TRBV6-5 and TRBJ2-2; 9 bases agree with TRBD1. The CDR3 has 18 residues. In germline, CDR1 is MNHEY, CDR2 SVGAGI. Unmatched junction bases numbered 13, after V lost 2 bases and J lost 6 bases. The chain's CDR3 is CASSYERAGTGIPGELFF. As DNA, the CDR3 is TGTGCCAGCAGTTACGAAAGGGCCGGGACAGGGATCCCCGGGGAGCTGTTTTTT.

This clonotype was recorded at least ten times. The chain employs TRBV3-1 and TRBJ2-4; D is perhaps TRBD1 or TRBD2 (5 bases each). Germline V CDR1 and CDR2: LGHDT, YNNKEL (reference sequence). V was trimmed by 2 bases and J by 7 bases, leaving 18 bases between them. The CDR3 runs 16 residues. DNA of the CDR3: TGTGCCAGCAGCCAAACTTCCGGGACCAGAAGGAACATTCAGTACTTC. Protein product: CASSQTSGTRRNIQYF. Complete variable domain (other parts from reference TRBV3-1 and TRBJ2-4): DTAVSQTPKYLVTQMGNDKSIKCEQNLGHDTMYWYKQDSKKFLKIMFSYNNKELIINETVPNRFSPKSPDKAHLNLHINSLELGDSAVYFCASSQTSGTRRNIQYFGAGTRLSVL.

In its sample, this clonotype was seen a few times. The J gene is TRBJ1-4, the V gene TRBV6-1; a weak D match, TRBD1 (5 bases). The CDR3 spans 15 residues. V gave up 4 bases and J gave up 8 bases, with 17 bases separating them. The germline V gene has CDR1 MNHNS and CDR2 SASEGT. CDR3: CASSGRRGPGEKLFF. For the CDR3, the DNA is TGTGCCAGCAGTGGAAGAAGAGGCCCAGGGGAAAAACTGTTTTTT.